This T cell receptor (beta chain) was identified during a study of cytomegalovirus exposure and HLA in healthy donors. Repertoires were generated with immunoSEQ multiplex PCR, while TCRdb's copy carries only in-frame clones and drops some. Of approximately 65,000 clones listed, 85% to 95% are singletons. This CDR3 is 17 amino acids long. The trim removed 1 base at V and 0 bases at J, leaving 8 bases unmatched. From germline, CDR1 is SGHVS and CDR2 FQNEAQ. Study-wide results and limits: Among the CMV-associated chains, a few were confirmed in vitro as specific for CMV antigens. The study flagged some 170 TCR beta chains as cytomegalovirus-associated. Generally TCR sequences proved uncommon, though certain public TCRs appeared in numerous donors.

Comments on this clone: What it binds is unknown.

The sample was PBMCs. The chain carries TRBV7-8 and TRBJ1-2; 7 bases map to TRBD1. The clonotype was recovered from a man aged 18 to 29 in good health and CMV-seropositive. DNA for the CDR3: TGTGCCAGCAGCTTAGGGGCCACAGGGGCCTCTAACTATGGCTACACCTTC. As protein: CASSLGATGASNYGYTF.